This T cell receptor beta chain was found in a study of T cell clonotyping in hematopoietic cell transplantation. Study observations and caveats: At the given depth, recipient repertoires were over 95% de novo clonotypes. Graft donor and pretransplant recipient Inverse Simpson Index values predicted broader posttransplant TCR diversity. After transplant, recipient diversity fell while pathologically expanded clonotypes grew through day 180. No sorting was done, leaving CD4 and CD8 contributions mixed.

Assay: immunoSEQ multiplex PCR; the TCRdb copy retains only in-frame clones and omits some. Of approximately 16,000 clones in the sample, roughly 88% are singletons; the top ten hold approximately 2.6%. Germline V lookup: CDR1 MDHEN, CDR2 SYDVKM. Trimming pared 4 bases from V and 4 bases from J, leaving 20 bases between. The length of the CDR3 is 16 residues. Note on this clone: Its antigen is unidentified.

Material: peripheral blood mononuclear cells. The receptor was isolated from a man aged 45-65 years in good health. Some clones in this sample may be carry-over from other donors' samples. The V gene is TRBV28, the J gene TRBJ2-7; D ambiguous. CDR3 region: CASSSTGRVADYEQYF. Here the CDR3 DNA reads TGTGCCAGCAGTTCCACCGGACGGGTCGCTGATTACGAGCAGTACTTC. The variable domain in full, with the rest retrieved from reference TRBV28 and TRBJ2-7, is DVKVTQSSRYLVKRTGEKVFLECVQDMDHENMFWYRQDPGLGLRLIYFSYDVKMKEKGDIPEGYSVSREKKERFSLILESASTNQTSMYLCASSSTGRVADYEQYFGPGTRLTVT.